Listed below are T cell receptor beta chains from one sample, sequenced in a study of PD-1 blockade in classical Hodgkin lymphoma. Measured with immunoSEQ multiplex PCR; TCRdb has only the in-frame clones, and not every one. The sample records 35,000 to 40,000 clones, 70% to 90% being singletons. The sample in question was peripheral blood mononuclear cells (PBMCs), obtained before the second cycle of nivolumab. Receptor source: a human donor with classical Hodgkin lymphoma. CDR3s include the opening cysteine and the closing phenylalanine or tryptophan. Each record gives: D gene, J gene, clone size, V gene, CDR3 protein, CDR3 DNA. D genes are given only for firm matches. Clone size is stated in some rows and not others, as once, few, many or a class when expanded.

D gene: NA
J gene: TRBJ2-3
clone size: NA
V gene: TRBV6-5
CDR3 protein: CASSGRDPGLDTQYF
CDR3 DNA: TGTGCCAGCAGTGGCCGGGACCCGGGCTTGGATACGCAGTATTTT

D gene: NA
J gene: TRBJ2-3
clone size: NA
V gene: TRBV6-5
CDR3 protein: CASSYRTRMPVNTQYF
CDR3 DNA: TGTGCCAGCAGTTACCGGACCCGAATGCCCGTGAATACGCAGTATTTT

D gene: TRBD1
J gene: TRBJ2-1
clone size: once
V gene: TRBV2
CDR3 protein: CASMGQAYNEQFF
CDR3 DNA: TGTGCCAGCATGGGACAGGCCTACAATGAGCAGTTCTTC

D gene: NA
J gene: TRBJ1-3
clone size: NA
V gene: TRBV30
CDR3 protein: CAWSIGNSGNTIYF
CDR3 DNA: TGTGCCTGGAGTATCGGGAACTCTGGAAACACCATATATTTT

D gene: NA
J gene: TRBJ1-4
clone size: NA
V gene: TRBV7-2
CDR3 protein: CASSFGTNREKLFF
CDR3 DNA: TGTGCCAGCAGCTTCGGGACAAACAGGGAAAAACTGTTTTTT

D gene: TRBD1
J gene: TRBJ1-5
clone size: NA
V gene: TRBV28
CDR3 protein: CASRRGTGVAQPQHF
CDR3 DNA: TGTGCCAGCAGGCGGGGGACAGGGGTGGCTCAGCCCCAGCATTTT

D gene: NA
J gene: TRBJ1-2
clone size: NA
V gene: TRBV19
CDR3 protein: CASSITGFGYTF
CDR3 DNA: TGTGCCAGTAGTATAACAGGGTTTGGCTACACCTTC

D gene: NA
J gene: TRBJ1-2
clone size: NA
V gene: TRBV25-1
CDR3 protein: CASSQIEGGWKGSGYTF
CDR3 DNA: TGTGCCAGCAGCCAAATTGAGGGCGGGTGGAAGGGGTCTGGCTACACCTTC

D gene: TRBD2
J gene: TRBJ2-2
clone size: once
V gene: TRBV10-1
CDR3 protein: CASRPTSDNTGELFF
CDR3 DNA: TGCGCCAGCAGACCCACTAGCGACAACACCGGGGAGCTGTTTTTT

D gene: NA
J gene: TRBJ2-7
clone size: NA
V gene: TRBV5-1
CDR3 protein: CASSLVQDTYEQYF
CDR3 DNA: TGCGCCAGCAGCTTGGTACAGGACACCTACGAGCAGTACTTC

D gene: NA
J gene: TRBJ2-3
clone size: NA
V gene: TRBV27
CDR3 protein: CASSPPGRGGIWIDTQYF
CDR3 DNA: TGTGCCAGCAGTCCCCCCGGGCGGGGCGGGATCTGGATAGATACGCAGTATTTT

D gene: NA
J gene: TRBJ2-7
clone size: NA
V gene: TRBV5-6
CDR3 protein: CASRQGLLTRYEQYF
CDR3 DNA: TGTGCCAGCCGCCAGGGACTGCTAACCCGATACGAGCAGTACTTC

D gene: NA
J gene: TRBJ2-5
clone size: few
V gene: TRBV25-1
CDR3 protein: CASSGIAIEAGQETQYF
CDR3 DNA: TGTGCCAGCAGTGGTATCGCTATAGAGGCTGGCCAAGAGACCCAGTACTTC

D gene: TRBD1
J gene: TRBJ2-1
clone size: NA
V gene: TRBV27
CDR3 protein: CASRPLPGQSSYNEQFF
CDR3 DNA: TGTGCCAGCAGACCATTACCGGGACAGAGCTCCTACAATGAGCAGTTCTTC

D gene: NA
J gene: TRBJ2-5
clone size: NA
V gene: TRBV27
CDR3 protein: CASSLLGAGETQYF
CDR3 DNA: TGTGCCAGCAGTTTATTAGGGGCGGGGGAGACCCAGTACTTC

D gene: TRBD1
J gene: TRBJ1-5
clone size: NA
V gene: TRBV7-2
CDR3 protein: CASSPGQGIALNQPQHF
CDR3 DNA: TGTGCCAGCAGCCCAGGACAGGGAATCGCCCTCAATCAGCCCCAGCATTTT

D gene: TRBD2
J gene: TRBJ2-1
clone size: NA
V gene: TRBV5-1
CDR3 protein: CASSPPGLVGRNEQFF
CDR3 DNA: TGCGCCAGCAGCCCACCGGGACTAGTGGGAAGAAATGAGCAGTTCTTC

D gene: TRBD1
J gene: TRBJ1-2
clone size: NA
V gene: TRBV19
CDR3 protein: CASSASGTGYGYTF
CDR3 DNA: TGTGCCAGTAGTGCCTCCGGGACAGGCTATGGCTACACCTTC

D gene: NA
J gene: TRBJ1-2
clone size: NA
V gene: TRBV11-3
CDR3 protein: CASSPTDFYGYTF
CDR3 DNA: TGTGCCAGCAGCCCGACAGACTTCTATGGCTACACCTTC

D gene: NA
J gene: TRBJ2-3
clone size: once
V gene: TRBV5-8
CDR3 protein: CASSSGSSDTQYF
CDR3 DNA: TGTGCCAGCAGCTCGGGGAGTTCAGATACGCAGTATTTT

D gene: TRBD1
J gene: TRBJ1-5
clone size: once
V gene: TRBV18
CDR3 protein: CASSPRSTGGLSNQPQHF
CDR3 DNA: TGTGCCAGCTCACCACGGTCCACAGGGGGCTTGAGCAATCAGCCCCAGCATTTT

D gene: TRBD2
J gene: TRBJ2-7
clone size: NA
V gene: TRBV6-5
CDR3 protein: CASSYGGEAVQYF
CDR3 DNA: TGTGCCAGCAGTTACGGGGGGGAGGCGGTGCAGTACTTC

D gene: NA
J gene: TRBJ1-5
clone size: NA
V gene: TRBV7-3
CDR3 protein: CASSDGFNQPQHF
CDR3 DNA: TGTGCCAGCAGCGATGGGTTCAATCAGCCCCAGCATTTT

D gene: NA
J gene: TRBJ1-5
clone size: NA
V gene: TRBV6-5
CDR3 protein: CASSSRPEVNQPQHF
CDR3 DNA: TGTGCCAGCAGTTCCCGACCTGAGGTCAATCAGCCCCAGCATTTT

D gene: NA
J gene: TRBJ2-1
clone size: NA
V gene: TRBV4-1
CDR3 protein: CASSPRDYNEQFF
CDR3 DNA: TGCGCCAGCAGCCCCCGGGACTACAATGAGCAGTTCTTC

D gene: NA
J gene: TRBJ1-4
clone size: NA
V gene: TRBV9
CDR3 protein: CASSVAGEKLFF
CDR3 DNA: TGTGCCAGCAGCGTAGCCGGTGAAAAACTGTTTTTT

D gene: NA
J gene: TRBJ1-5
clone size: NA
V gene: TRBV7-8
CDR3 protein: CASSWAANSNQPQHF
CDR3 DNA: TGTGCCAGCAGCTGGGCTGCTAATAGCAATCAGCCCCAGCATTTT

D gene: NA
J gene: TRBJ1-1
clone size: few
V gene: TRBV15
CDR3 protein: CATALGRAEAFF
CDR3 DNA: TGTGCCACCGCCCTCGGTCGGGCTGAAGCTTTCTTT

D gene: TRBD1
J gene: TRBJ1-1
clone size: NA
V gene: TRBV7-8
CDR3 protein: CASSLNTGVTEAFF
CDR3 DNA: TGTGCCAGCAGCTTAAACACAGGGGTCACTGAAGCTTTCTTT

D gene: TRBD1
J gene: TRBJ2-7
clone size: NA
V gene: TRBV2
CDR3 protein: CASRRQGSYEQYF
CDR3 DNA: TGTGCCAGCAGGCGACAGGGCTCCTACGAGCAGTACTTC

D gene: NA
J gene: TRBJ2-7
clone size: NA
V gene: TRBV5-6
CDR3 protein: CASSFKGLYEQYF
CDR3 DNA: TGTGCCAGCAGCTTTAAAGGGTTGTACGAGCAGTACTTC

D gene: TRBD2
J gene: TRBJ2-1
clone size: NA
V gene: TRBV6-6
CDR3 protein: CASRPPSGRAAEQFF
CDR3 DNA: TGTGCCAGCAGGCCCCCTAGCGGGAGGGCCGCTGAGCAGTTCTTC

D gene: TRBD1
J gene: TRBJ1-4
clone size: NA
V gene: TRBV9
CDR3 protein: CASSLGTGYEKLFF
CDR3 DNA: TGTGCCAGCAGCCTCGGGACAGGGTATGAAAAACTGTTTTTT

D gene: NA
J gene: TRBJ1-5
clone size: NA
V gene: TRBV30
CDR3 protein: CAWSWDTDQPQHF
CDR3 DNA: TGTGCCTGGAGTTGGGACACCGATCAGCCCCAGCATTTT

D gene: NA
J gene: TRBJ2-1
clone size: NA
V gene: TRBV9
CDR3 protein: CASSVMGDINEQFF
CDR3 DNA: TGTGCCAGCAGCGTAATGGGGGATATCAATGAGCAGTTCTTC

D gene: NA
J gene: TRBJ1-1
clone size: NA
V gene: TRBV19
CDR3 protein: CASSIIYSGGNTEAFF
CDR3 DNA: TGTGCCAGTAGTATCATATACTCCGGCGGAAACACTGAAGCTTTCTTT

D gene: TRBD2
J gene: TRBJ2-7
clone size: once
V gene: TRBV19
CDR3 protein: CASSIRAGTGDYEQYF
CDR3 DNA: TGTGCCAGTAGTATAAGAGCGGGAACTGGAGACTACGAGCAGTACTTC

D gene: NA
J gene: TRBJ2-7
clone size: medium-sized
V gene: TRBV6-5
CDR3 protein: CASSYEGGYEQYF
CDR3 DNA: TGTGCCAGCAGTTACGAGGGTGGGTACGAGCAGTACTTC

D gene: NA
J gene: TRBJ1-5
clone size: NA
V gene: TRBV27
CDR3 protein: CASSFTGGPQHF
CDR3 DNA: TGTGCCAGCAGTTTTACCGGGGGGCCCCAGCATTTT

D gene: TRBD1
J gene: TRBJ1-2
clone size: NA
V gene: TRBV6-1
CDR3 protein: CASITQQGANGYTF
CDR3 DNA: TGTGCCAGCATTACTCAACAGGGGGCAAATGGCTACACCTTC

D gene: TRBD1
J gene: TRBJ2-2
clone size: medium-sized
V gene: TRBV11-3
CDR3 protein: CASSLGRTGFANTGELFF
CDR3 DNA: TGTGCCAGCAGCTTAGGCAGGACAGGCTTCGCGAACACCGGGGAGCTGTTTTTT

D gene: TRBD1
J gene: TRBJ2-7
clone size: NA
V gene: TRBV5-1
CDR3 protein: CASSLEATGTGWGEQYF
CDR3 DNA: TGCGCCAGCAGCTTGGAAGCAACCGGGACAGGGTGGGGCGAGCAGTACTTC

D gene: TRBD2
J gene: TRBJ2-7
clone size: NA
V gene: TRBV2
CDR3 protein: CASSETPQLGGRAEQYF
CDR3 DNA: TGTGCCAGCAGTGAAACTCCGCAGCTTGGCGGGAGAGCCGAGCAGTACTTC

D gene: NA
J gene: TRBJ2-2
clone size: once
V gene: TRBV7-2
CDR3 protein: CASSLKPSNTGELFF
CDR3 DNA: TGTGCCAGCAGCTTAAAGCCTAGCAACACCGGGGAGCTGTTTTTT

D gene: NA
J gene: TRBJ1-2
clone size: NA
V gene: TRBV6-5
CDR3 protein: CASRAQANYGYTF
CDR3 DNA: TGTGCCAGCAGGGCCCAAGCTAACTATGGCTACACCTTC

D gene: NA
J gene: TRBJ1-1
clone size: once
V gene: TRBV5-4
CDR3 protein: CASSLGGGRAHAEAFF
CDR3 DNA: TGTGCCAGCAGCTTGGGCGGGGGCAGGGCGCATGCTGAAGCTTTCTTT

D gene: TRBD1
J gene: TRBJ2-7
clone size: NA
V gene: TRBV10-3
CDR3 protein: CAISETGEYEQYF
CDR3 DNA: TGTGCCATCAGTGAGACAGGGGAATACGAGCAGTACTTC

D gene: NA
J gene: TRBJ2-1
clone size: NA
V gene: TRBV6-1
CDR3 protein: CASSEVGSNEQFF
CDR3 DNA: TGTGCCAGCAGTGAAGTGGGGAGCAATGAGCAGTTCTTC

D gene: NA
J gene: TRBJ2-1
clone size: NA
V gene: TRBV4-1
CDR3 protein: CASSQEILAYEQFF
CDR3 DNA: TGCGCCAGCAGCCAAGAGATACTAGCCTATGAGCAGTTCTTC

D gene: NA
J gene: TRBJ1-5
clone size: NA
V gene: TRBV6-5
CDR3 protein: CASSYSHSSNQPQHF
CDR3 DNA: TGTGCCAGCAGTTACTCCCACTCTAGCAATCAGCCCCAGCATTTT

D gene: TRBD2
J gene: TRBJ2-5
clone size: NA
V gene: TRBV6-1
CDR3 protein: CASSEAPSGSLETQYF
CDR3 DNA: TGTGCCAGCAGTGAAGCGCCCAGCGGGAGTTTAGAGACCCAGTACTTC

D gene: NA
J gene: TRBJ1-4
clone size: NA
V gene: TRBV6-6
CDR3 protein: CASHLTGTTNEKLFF
CDR3 DNA: TGTGCCAGCCACCTAACAGGGACGACTAATGAAAAACTGTTTTTT

D gene: TRBD1
J gene: TRBJ2-5
clone size: NA
V gene: TRBV28
CDR3 protein: CASSGGKRETQYF
CDR3 DNA: TGTGCCAGTTCAGGGGGAAAAAGGGAGACCCAGTACTTC

D gene: NA
J gene: TRBJ2-7
clone size: NA
V gene: TRBV5-6
CDR3 protein: CASRQGLLTRYEQYF
CDR3 DNA: TGTGCCAGCCGCCAGGGACTGCTAACCCGATACGAGCAGTACTTC

D gene: TRBD2
J gene: TRBJ2-7
clone size: NA
V gene: TRBV30
CDR3 protein: CAWSRGGYEQYF
CDR3 DNA: TGTGCCTGGAGTCGCGGGGGCTACGAGCAGTACTTC

D gene: NA
J gene: TRBJ1-5
clone size: NA
V gene: TRBV27
CDR3 protein: CASSLSMTASGPQHF
CDR3 DNA: TGTGCCAGCAGTTTAAGCATGACAGCCTCAGGGCCCCAGCATTTT

D gene: NA
J gene: TRBJ1-5
clone size: NA
V gene: TRBV7-9
CDR3 protein: CASSLGNQPQHF
CDR3 DNA: TGTGCCAGCAGCTTAGGAAATCAGCCCCAGCATTTT

D gene: TRBD2
J gene: TRBJ2-3
clone size: NA
V gene: TRBV7-9
CDR3 protein: CASSFLAGGPGTDTQYF
CDR3 DNA: TGTGCCAGCAGCTTTCTAGCGGGAGGGCCTGGCACAGATACGCAGTATTTT

D gene: TRBD2
J gene: TRBJ2-7
clone size: NA
V gene: TRBV19
CDR3 protein: CASSQSGLADEQYF
CDR3 DNA: TGTGCCAGTAGTCAATCGGGACTAGCGGACGAGCAGTACTTC

D gene: TRBD2
J gene: TRBJ2-7
clone size: NA
V gene: TRBV4-2
CDR3 protein: CASSLAASGTYEQYF
CDR3 DNA: TGTGCCAGCAGCTTGGCGGCTAGCGGAACCTACGAGCAGTACTTC